This section outlines one TCR beta chain sequence together with its context. The antigen it recognizes is unknown. Per-base qualities were not stored, and no clone one base away is much larger. CDR1 is given as GTSNPN and CDR2 as SVGIG, both from the germline V gene (reference sequence). From the cysteine through the phenylalanine, the CDR3 covers 16 amino acids. This entry keeps only the CDR3 DNA: 48 bases, framed from base 1. Trimming takes 4 bases from V and 0 bases from J, and the germline ends sit 16 bases apart. To prepare the library, the immunoSEQ multiplex PCR assay was applied. A mixture of 60 forward primers for TCR Vbeta segments and 13 reverse primers for TCR Jbeta segments was used in the multiplex PCR. The CDR3 region of rearranged TCR beta genes was amplified from genomic DNA by a multiplex PCR assay. Amplified TCR beta libraries were sequenced as 87-base-pair reads on the Illumina HiSeq System. Per the authors' processing: In a later analysis, tens of millions of unique TCR beta chains were counted across the 690 or so repertoires, and approximately 9.9 million of these chains were shared by at least two donors. To remove PCR and sequencing errors, raw reads were error-corrected and collapsed into unique sequences using a nearest-neighbor algorithm that merged closely related sequences. To assign V, D and J gene segments, CDR3 sequences were aligned to IMGT reference sequences. For a sequence to be retained, a match of at least six nucleotides to both a V gene segment and a J gene segment was required. Rearrangements were classified as productive when the CDR3 lacked stop codons and remained in frame with V and J, and all other rearrangements were classified as non-productive. Following IMGT convention, CDR3 was defined as the stretch from the second conserved V-encoded cysteine up to the conserved J-encoded phenylalanine. The earlier analysis of 450 to 750 of the donors excluded any sequence lacking an unambiguous match to a single V gene segment. An earlier analysis of 500 to 700 of the donors classified V segments as functional when productive rearrangements were above 56.7% and as segregating when the standard deviation between donors was above 5%. To diagnose cytomegalovirus status from the catalog of TCR beta chain sequences, a statistical classification framework was built. A later analysis assigned V and J genes by comparing TCR nucleotide sequences with IMGT/GENE-DB human TR gene sequences. Using the TCRdist pipeline, a later analysis assigned CDR3 sequences along with most-parsimonious VDJ recombination scenarios. A later analysis defined each TCR beta chain by its CDR3 amino acid sequence plus V-gene family, and excluded reads lacking a unique V-gene family. In a later analysis, 500 to 650 highly shared, low-generation-probability nucleotide sequences were removed to address suspected cross-contamination and a sequencing artifact. In a later analysis, a clonal expansion index was calculated for each public chain from normalized within-repertoire ranks of inferred template counts. In a later analysis, generation probabilities were computed using a VDJ recombination model fitted to out-of-frame rearrangements, and the results were checked against IGoR. In a later analysis, hypergeometric tests were used to score TCR-TCR, TCR-HLA and TCR-CMV co-occurrence, with a repertoire-size bias correction applied to TCR pairs. False discovery rates were estimated in a later analysis by permuting HLA or CMV assignments 20 times. In a later analysis, co-occurring TCRs were grouped with DBSCAN, and TCRdist sequence similarity was added when clustering was performed within HLA-allele-positive subsets. Repertoires with fewer than 30,000 or more than 120,000 public chains were left out of co-occurrence clustering, as were four to six repertoires with anomalous nucleotide sharing. The source is immuneACCESS, and TCRdb retained only in-frame sequences with V and J called. Part of the clones is not carried over; for the studies checked, unresolved V genes explain less than half of this, and the remainder is unexplained. For V, J and clone size, that table is used; D and trimming come from the DNA. The sample profile shows 69,000 or so clones; around 74% of them were found once. The ten largest make up more than 9.5% of the sample.

The cohort was made up of several hundred healthy bone marrow donors. All cohort members were sampled while nominally healthy, although unrecorded immune exposures were likely present. The donor was CMV seropositive and belonged to the group of 250 to 300 seropositive cohort members. A peripheral blood sample was collected from each donor, and TCR beta sequencing was performed on peripheral blood mononuclear cells. The Qiagen DNeasy Blood Extraction Kit was used to extract genomic DNA from the blood cell samples. The data belong to a study of cytomegalovirus exposure and HLA in healthy donors (dated by TCRdb to about 2017). Regarding the research as a whole: In an earlier analysis of 550 to 750 of the donors, about 260 Gb of sequence data and 90 million to 120 million unique TCR beta sequences from 180 million or so T cells were reported. In an earlier analysis of 587 of the donors, high-throughput TCR beta sequencing was used to judge whether each TCR beta V gene segment behaved as functional or pseudogenic. Along with the approximately 650-subject first cohort, a separate validation cohort of about 110 different subjects was used. A later analysis re-analyzed previously published TCR beta repertoires from approximately 670 donors and added high-resolution HLA genotyping to study TCR occurrence patterns. Genome-wide SNP genotypes for about three fifths of the roughly 700 donors were used in a later genetic analysis, which treated that subset as a discovery cohort. The study aimed to test whether cataloging public T cell receptors could reveal signatures of past pathogen exposure. Because of strong linkage in the cohort, five DR-DQ haplotypes were treated as single units for association and clustering. Rather than using new phenotypic data, the later analysis identified candidate immune exposures from TCR beta sequences and from how often those sequences occurred across donors. Of the 350 to 400 genotyped donors, about 84% fell in the genetic ancestry cluster associated with self-reported Caucasian donors. All discovery cohort repertoires had been generated using a single sequencing platform. Among some 410 genotyped donors of the cohort, an average of approximately 250,000 unique TCR beta nucleotide sequences were sequenced per donor, about a sixth of them non-productive. Approximately 310 gigabases of sequencing data and approximately 91 million unique TCR sequences made up an early release that covered about 640 HLA-typed donors. Donor age, sex, ethnicity and CMV serostatus were collected together with the repertoire data. Both class I and class II loci were covered by HLA typing, at four-digit resolution. To predict cytomegalovirus infection status, the study brought together high-throughput TCR immunosequencing, statistical association of individual TCRs with disease status, and machine learning. Typing coverage differed by locus: A, B, C, DRB1 and DQB1 were typed in roughly 620-640 donors, DQA1 in about 500, DPA1 in 600 to 610, and DPB1 in about 450. Using immunosequencing, the study profiled T cell repertoires from 640 or so subjects and related those repertoires to cytomegalovirus serostatus.

General findings and caveats noted by the study authors: In a later analysis, 16,951 TCR beta sequences were associated with specific HLA alleles at a false discovery rate of 0.05. In a later analysis, most CMV-associated TCR beta chains were found to appear HLA-restricted, with HLA associations seemingly driven largely by CMV exposure. A further reported finding was that TCR beta sequences accurately predicted the HLA-A and HLA-B alleles for most subjects in the first cohort. While some public TCRs were present in many individuals, most TCR sequences turned up only very rarely across donors. The earlier analysis of around 600 of the donors excluded roughly 17 rarely observed V segments, including chromosome 9 orphons, because counts were too low. An association between a missense DCLRE1C variant and V-gene and J-gene trimming of TCR beta chains was found in a later genetic analysis and replicated in an independent cohort. A later analysis found that TCR association rates varied across HLA loci, with DRB1 alleles showing the most associated TCRs and HLA-C alleles the fewest. In both the original and validation cohorts, the classifier was reported to diagnose cytomegalovirus status with high specificity and sensitivity. Presence/absence analyses assumed roughly uniform sequencing depth across donors, an assumption that may not hold. According to a later genetic analysis, donors in an Asian-associated ancestry cluster had fewer N-insertions in productive TCRs than the approximately 650-donor mean. HLA typing was unavailable for some donors at each locus, so association tests used only the typed subset. Correlated functional status among segregating V segments might be attributable to linkage disequilibrium, but an unknown experimental factor could not be ruled out. In the study, approximately 160 TCR beta chains were listed as associated with cytomegalovirus. A later analysis found that HLA-associated TCR beta chains were more clonally expanded and had lower generation probabilities than equally common non-associated chains. In vitro tests confirmed that a few of the cytomegalovirus-associated TCR beta chains recognize cytomegalovirus antigens. In an earlier analysis of approximately 590 of the donors, most TCR beta V segments appeared in productive rearrangements about 90% or about 30% of the time, broadly matching IMGT annotations. The only immune exposure information available for the cohort was CMV serostatus. The authors suggested that the approach could potentially be generalized to other disease states and immunological phenotypes. According to a later analysis, parvovirus B19, influenza, CMV and Epstein-Barr virus appeared linked to several top co-occurrence clusters. Because the 87-base-pair reads could not distinguish some IMGT-functional V segments, including TRBV6-2 and TRBV6-3, those segments were excluded. A cluster of highly shared sequence variants was judged likely to be a technical artifact of the sequencing pipeline. When HLA alleles, especially DR and DQ, strongly co-occurred, attributing TCR associations to individual alleles was difficult. Only TCR beta chains were sequenced in this cohort, and the absence of alpha or paired-chain data limited detectable features.

The chain was built from TRBV30 and TRBJ2-1; TRBD1 could be the D gene, as 6 bases match. The TCR comes from a woman aged 55-69 years in good health and CMV-seropositive. Sequences were obtained from PBMCs. The sequenced DNA: TGTGCCTGGAATCCTAGGGGGACACTCTCCTACAATGAGCAGTTCTTC. Translated, this is CAWNPRGTLSYNEQFF.